This TCR beta chain stems from a study of cytomegalovirus exposure and HLA in healthy donors. The trim removed 3 bases at V and 1 base at J, leaving 6 bases unmatched. This CDR3 comprises 16 residues. Per the germline V gene, CDR1 is SEHNR and CDR2 is FQNEAQ (reference sequence). Findings and limits, study-wide: The authors confirmed in vitro that a few CMV-associated chains were specific for CMV antigens.

About this clone: No antigen is known for it.

Separate from the roughly 670-subject first cohort, the roughly 120-subject validation cohort was the one that the donors belonged to. TCRdb keeps only in-frame clones here, not all; method: immunoSEQ multiplex PCR. The table records about 140,000 clones, about 86% of them present only once. This TCR was recovered from a man between 18 and 29 years old in good health and CMV-seronegative. The specimen was PBMCs. The chain links TRBV7-9 to TRBJ2-7; 10 nucleotides line up with TRBD1. In DNA, the CDR3 is TGTGCCAGCAGCTTTTGGGGACAGGGGCCGTCCTACGAGCAGTACTTC. It encodes CASSFWGQGPSYEQYF.